The rows below give T cell receptor beta chains drawn from one sample of a study of shared clonotypes between healthy human individuals. Libraries were prepared by immunoSEQ multiplex PCR; TCRdb keeps only in-frame clonotypes and omits some of them. The data show around 1.5 million clones, 95% to 99% seen once. Sequenced sample: naive CD4+ T cells sorted from blood. These receptors were taken from a man between 25 and 39 years old in good health. Each CDR3 is given with its conserved first and last residue. D genes are given only for firm matches. The size of a clone is reported for some rows only, either as once, few or many, or as a class for expanded clones.

d_call	j_call	clone_size	v_call	cdr3_nt	cdr3_aa
-	TRBJ2-5	-	TRBV5-4	TGTGCCAGCAGCTTGATAGGGCAGGGGAGTAACCAAGAGACCCAGTACTTC	CASSLIGQGSNQETQYF
-	TRBJ1-2	once	TRBV30	TGTGCCTGGAGGGGCGGCCACTATGGCTACACCTTC	CAWRGGHYGYTF
-	TRBJ2-7	-	TRBV29-1	TGCAGCGTTGAAATGGACCCCTTCTCTGAGCAGTACTTC	CSVEMDPFSEQYF
-	TRBJ2-5	-	TRBV11-2	TGTGCCAGCAGCTTAGGAAGTATCGCGACCCAGTACTTC	CASSLGSIATQYF
-	TRBJ1-4	-	TRBV7-9	TGTGCCAGCAGCTTAGTGGCTAGGGCAGGCGAAAAACTGTTTTTT	CASSLVARAGEKLFF
TRBD2	TRBJ2-1	-	TRBV11-3	TGTGCCAGCAGCCCACCCTTTTCCGCTAGCGGGTACAATGAGCAGTTCTTC	CASSPPFSASGYNEQFF
-	TRBJ2-2	-	TRBV18	TGTGCCAGCTCACCACCGGGACTCCGGGTTACCGGGGAGCTGTTTTTT	CASSPPGLRVTGELFF
TRBD1	TRBJ2-5	-	TRBV5-4	TGTGCCAGCAGCTTGAGGGGGCGAGAGACCCAGTACTTC	CASSLRGRETQYF
-	TRBJ1-5	-	TRBV5-8	TGTGCCAGCAGCTACAATCGGCCCCAGCATTTT	CASSYNRPQHF
TRBD2	TRBJ2-3	once	TRBV11-2	TGTGCCAGCAGCGTAAGGGGCGCGACTAGCGGGATGCGGACAGATACGCAGTATTTT	CASSVRGATSGMRTDTQYF
-	TRBJ1-1	-	TRBV5-4	TGTGCCAGCAGCTTGGGGGTGGTGGCCACTGAAGCTTTCTTT	CASSLGVVATEAFF
-	TRBJ2-1	-	TRBV7-3	TGTGCCAGCAGCTTAACGATCCGGTCCGAGCAGTTCTTC	CASSLTIRSEQFF
-	TRBJ1-1	-	TRBV6-5	TGTGCCAGCCGGGTAGATGGGAGGAACACTGAAGCTTTCTTT	CASRVDGRNTEAFF
TRBD1	TRBJ2-7	-	TRBV6-6	TGTGCCAGCAGTTCCACGGGACAGGGCTACGAGCAGTACTTC	CASSSTGQGYEQYF
-	TRBJ1-4	-	TRBV18	TGTGCCAGCTCACCGGGCGCAAGGAATGAAAAACTGTTTTTT	CASSPGARNEKLFF
-	TRBJ2-7	-	TRBV5-1	TGCGCCAGCAGCCTTGCCGGGACCCTACGATCCTACGAGCAGTACTTC	CASSLAGTLRSYEQYF
-	TRBJ1-5	-	TRBV5-3	TGTGCCAGAAGCCGACAACAGGGCCTCGAGTGCAATCAGCCCCAGCATTTT	CARSRQQGLECNQPQHF
TRBD1	TRBJ2-5	-	TRBV19	TGTGCCAGTAGTATTGGGACAGGGCTGCCGAAATCTCGGGAGACCCAGTACTTC	CASSIGTGLPKSRETQYF
-	TRBJ1-4	-	TRBV4-1	TGCGCCAGCAGCCAGATAAAAGGGGAAAAACTGTTTTTT	CASSQIKGEKLFF
-	TRBJ1-4	-	TRBV2	TGTGCCATACCCGGGGGCCGTAATGAAAAACTGTTTTTT	CAIPGGRNEKLFF
TRBD2	TRBJ2-7	-	TRBV7-3	TGTGCCAGCAGCTCTGGGGAGGGCCGATACGAGCAGTACTTC	CASSSGEGRYEQYF
-	TRBJ2-7	-	TRBV18	TGTGCCAGCTCACCGCCCTCCCTTCCCAACGAGCAGTACTTC	CASSPPSLPNEQYF
-	TRBJ2-4	-	TRBV10-3	TGTGCCATCAGTGAGCAGGGTTTCATCGACCAAAACATTCAGTACTTC	CAISEQGFIDQNIQYF
TRBD1	TRBJ2-1	-	TRBV5-1	TGCGCCAGCAGCCCCGTACCCCGGGACAGCTCCTACAATGAGCAGTTCTTC	CASSPVPRDSSYNEQFF
-	TRBJ2-7	-	TRBV6-6	TGTGCCAGCAGTTCATTTAGGTCCCCCTACGAGCAGTACTTC	CASSSFRSPYEQYF
TRBD2	TRBJ2-7	-	TRBV4-2	TGTGCCAGCAGCCGATCGGCGGGAGGCCTCTCCTACGAGCAGTACTTC	CASSRSAGGLSYEQYF
TRBD2	TRBJ2-5	once	TRBV5-4	TGTGCCAGCAGCTTAGGCGGGAGGGATGAGACCCAGTACTTC	CASSLGGRDETQYF
-	TRBJ1-5	-	TRBV2	TGTGCCAGCAGTGAGAATGCGGGGGGGCCCCAGCATTTT	CASSENAGGPQHF
TRBD2	TRBJ2-5	-	TRBV20-1	TGCAGTGTAGCGGGAGTAACGACCCAGTACTTC	CSVAGVTTQYF
TRBD1	TRBJ1-2	-	TRBV7-9	TGTGCCAGCAGCACCTGGACAGGGGTAGGGTATGGCTACACCTTC	CASSTWTGVGYGYTF
-	TRBJ2-7	-	TRBV7-2	TGTGCCAGCAGCTTAGAAGGGATCTACGAGCAGTACTTC	CASSLEGIYEQYF
-	TRBJ2-7	once	TRBV9	TGTGCCAGCAGCCTCCTCGGAGATGATCGAGGGGGGGAGCAGTACTTC	CASSLLGDDRGGEQYF
-	TRBJ2-3	-	TRBV2	TGTGCCAGCAGTACCAATCCAGGGAGAGGGGCCACAGATACGCAGTATTTT	CASSTNPGRGATDTQYF
-	TRBJ2-5	-	TRBV7-2	TGTGCCAGCAGCTTAGAGGTACAAGAGACCCAGTACTTC	CASSLEVQETQYF
-	TRBJ1-1	-	TRBV7-2	TGTGCCAGCAGCTTAGGGGGCCAGGGCACTGAAGCTTTCTTT	CASSLGGQGTEAFF
-	TRBJ2-3	-	TRBV9	TGTGCCAGCAGCGGACCGGGACCCCGCGCCTCCGAGCCTAGCACAGATACGCAGTATTTT	CASSGPGPRASEPSTDTQYF
TRBD1	TRBJ1-2	once	TRBV10-3	TGTGCCATCAGTGAGTCGAGGACAGGGGGTGGCTACACCTTC	CAISESRTGGGYTF
-	TRBJ1-2	-	TRBV6-1	TGTGCCAGCAGTGGAGGGGGGGGGCATGACTATGGCTACACCTTC	CASSGGGGHDYGYTF
-	TRBJ2-1	-	TRBV11-2	TGTGCCAGCAGCTTAGAGGGCAAGGGACGCAAGCAGTTCTTC	CASSLEGKGRKQFF
-	TRBJ2-7	once	TRBV18	TGTGCCAGCTCACCCTGGACGGGGACTTACGAGCAGTACTTC	CASSPWTGTYEQYF
TRBD1	TRBJ1-5	-	TRBV7-9	TGTGCCAGCAGCTCCCAGAGGCCGGGACAGGGCAATCAGCCCCAGCATTTT	CASSSQRPGQGNQPQHF
TRBD1	TRBJ1-4	-	TRBV15	TGTGCCACCAGCAGGAACGACAGGGCTCCTAATGAAAAACTGTTTTTT	CATSRNDRAPNEKLFF
TRBD2	TRBJ2-7	-	TRBV5-1	TGCGCCAGCAGGACTAGCGGTCAAGAATTCTACGAGCAGTACTTC	CASRTSGQEFYEQYF
-	TRBJ1-3	-	TRBV7-9	TGTGCCAGCAGCTTTACAGGGTTCTCTGGAAACACCATATATTTT	CASSFTGFSGNTIYF
-	TRBJ2-7	-	TRBV6-1	TGTGCCAGCAGTGCCGGACGGCGACCCTACGAGCAGTACTTC	CASSAGRRPYEQYF
TRBD1	TRBJ2-7	-	TRBV7-9	TGTGCCAGCAGCTTCATGGTGTCATCAGGGGGTTCCTACGAGCAGTACTTC	CASSFMVSSGGSYEQYF
-	TRBJ2-1	-	TRBV19	TGTGCCAGTAGTATGCGGACAGATTCGGTTTTCTCCTACAATGAGCAGTTCTTC	CASSMRTDSVFSYNEQFF
-	TRBJ2-1	-	TRBV10-1	TGCGCCAGCATACGGACGCAACTCACCTACAATGAGCAGTTCTTC	CASIRTQLTYNEQFF
TRBD1	TRBJ1-1	-	TRBV9	TGTGCCAGCAGCCCTGGGACAGGGTTCGGGGGGACTGAAGCTTTCTTT	CASSPGTGFGGTEAFF
-	TRBJ2-7	-	TRBV28	TGTGCCAGCAGAATAGATATGGGTCGGCCCTACGAGCAGTACTTC	CASRIDMGRPYEQYF
-	TRBJ2-3	-	TRBV5-1	TGCGCCAGCGGGGTAGGGACCCTTAGCACAGATACGCAGTATTTT	CASGVGTLSTDTQYF
-	TRBJ1-4	-	TRBV30	TGTGCCTGGAGTGTACAGGCTAATGAAAAACTGTTTTTT	CAWSVQANEKLFF
-	TRBJ2-1	-	TRBV7-3	TGTGCCAGCAGCCCCGGGTCCTACAATGAGCAGTTCTTC	CASSPGSYNEQFF
TRBD1	TRBJ2-5	-	TRBV5-1	TGCGCCAGCAGCTTGACCGGGACAGGGGGCATAGAGACCCAGTACTTC	CASSLTGTGGIETQYF
-	TRBJ2-1	-	TRBV9	TGTGCCAGCAGCTACTACTCCTACAATGAGCAGTTCTTC	CASSYYSYNEQFF
-	TRBJ2-6	-	TRBV9	TGTGCCAGCAGCGTAGTGGGTGGGACTGGGGCCAACGTCCTGACTTTC	CASSVVGGTGANVLTF
TRBD2	TRBJ2-1	-	TRBV5-6	TGTGCCAGCAGCTTAGCGGGAGGGCCCCACAATGAGCAGTTCTTC	CASSLAGGPHNEQFF